This T cell receptor beta chain was obtained from a study of blood T cell repertoires in COVID-19. Background on the study: The United States, Italy and Spain supplied acute and convalescent COVID-19 samples. Sources were T cells, B-cell-depleted T cells, or PBMCs; the material itself was cDNA or gDNA.

Methods used by the authors: The authors estimated nucleated cell counts from reference gene primer amplification. Generated by immunoSEQ multiplex PCR, the TCRdb table keeps only in-frame clones and is missing some. V and J calls and clone size come straight from that table; D and trimming were deduced from the DNA. This sample has more than 150,000 clones, with 86% found just once. The CDR3 is made up of 14 amino acids. V dropped 6 bases and J dropped 1; count of bases not matched to a gene: 5. Germline CDR1 reads SGHTA; CDR2 reads FQGNSA. This chain connects TRBV7-2 to TRBJ1-1, with 7 bases matching TRBD1. The sample taken for sequencing was peripheral blood. This TCR was recovered from an older man with active or convalescent COVID-19. In DNA, the CDR3 is TGTGCCAGCAGAAGGGACAGCCGGAACACTGAAGCTTTCTTT. This codes for CASRRDSRNTEAFF.